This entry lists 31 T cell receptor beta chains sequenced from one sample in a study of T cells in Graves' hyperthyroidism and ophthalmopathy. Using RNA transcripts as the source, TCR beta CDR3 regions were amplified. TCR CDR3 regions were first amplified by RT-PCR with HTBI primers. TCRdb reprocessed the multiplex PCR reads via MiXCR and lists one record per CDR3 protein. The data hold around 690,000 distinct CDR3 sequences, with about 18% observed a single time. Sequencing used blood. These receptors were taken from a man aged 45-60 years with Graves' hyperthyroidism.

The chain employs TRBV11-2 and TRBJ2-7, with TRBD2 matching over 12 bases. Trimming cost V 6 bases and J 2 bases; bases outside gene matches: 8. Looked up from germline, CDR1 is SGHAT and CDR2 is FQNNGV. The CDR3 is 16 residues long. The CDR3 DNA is TGTGCCAGCAGGATACAGGGACTAGCGGGTGCCTACGAGCAGTACTTC. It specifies CASRIQGLAGAYEQYF.

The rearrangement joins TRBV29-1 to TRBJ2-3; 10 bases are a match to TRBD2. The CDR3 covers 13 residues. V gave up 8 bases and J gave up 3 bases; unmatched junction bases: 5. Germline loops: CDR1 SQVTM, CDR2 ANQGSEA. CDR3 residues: CSLASGRTDTQYF. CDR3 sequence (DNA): TGCAGCTTAGCTAGCGGGAGAACAGATACGCAGTATTTT.

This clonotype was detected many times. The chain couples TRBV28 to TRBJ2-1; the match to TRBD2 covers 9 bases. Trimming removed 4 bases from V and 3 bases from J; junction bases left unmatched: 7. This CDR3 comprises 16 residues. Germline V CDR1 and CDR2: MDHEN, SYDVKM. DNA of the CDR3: TGTGCCAGCAGTTCCCGGCTAGCGGGAATCTACAATGAGCAGTTCTTC. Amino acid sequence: CASSSRLAGIYNEQFF.

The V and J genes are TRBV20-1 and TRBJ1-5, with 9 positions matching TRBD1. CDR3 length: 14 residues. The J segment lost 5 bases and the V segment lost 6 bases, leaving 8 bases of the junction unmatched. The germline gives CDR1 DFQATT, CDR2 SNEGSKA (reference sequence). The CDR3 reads CSAPRDRVYQPQHF. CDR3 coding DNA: TGCAGTGCACCCCGGGACAGGGTATATCAGCCCCAGCATTTT.

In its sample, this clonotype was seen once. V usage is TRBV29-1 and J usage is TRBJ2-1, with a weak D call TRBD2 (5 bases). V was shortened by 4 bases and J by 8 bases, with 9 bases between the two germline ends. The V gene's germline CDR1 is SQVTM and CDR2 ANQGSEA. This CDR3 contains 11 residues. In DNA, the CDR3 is TGCAGCGTTGCGACTACGTATGAGCAGTTCTTC. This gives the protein CSVATTYEQFF.

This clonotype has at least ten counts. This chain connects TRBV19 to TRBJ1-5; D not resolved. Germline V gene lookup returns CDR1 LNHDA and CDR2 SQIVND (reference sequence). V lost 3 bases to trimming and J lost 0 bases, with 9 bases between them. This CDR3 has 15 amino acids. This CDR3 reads CASSIKNYSNQPQHF. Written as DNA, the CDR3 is TGTGCCAGTAGTATCAAGAATTATAGCAATCAGCCCCAGCATTTT.

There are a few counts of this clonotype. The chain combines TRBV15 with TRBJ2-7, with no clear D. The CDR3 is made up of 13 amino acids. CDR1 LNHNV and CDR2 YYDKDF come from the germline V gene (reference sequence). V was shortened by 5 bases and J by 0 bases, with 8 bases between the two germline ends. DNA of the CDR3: TGTGCCACCAGCGTCGGCGGCTCCTACGAGCAGTACTTC. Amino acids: CATSVGGSYEQYF.

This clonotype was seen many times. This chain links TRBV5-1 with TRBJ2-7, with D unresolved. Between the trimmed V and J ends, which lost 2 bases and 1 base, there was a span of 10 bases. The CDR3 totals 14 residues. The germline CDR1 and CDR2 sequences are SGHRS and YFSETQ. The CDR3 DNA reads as TGCGCCAGCAGCTTCTCCTCGGCGTCCTACGAGCAGTACTTC. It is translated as CASSFSSASYEQYF.

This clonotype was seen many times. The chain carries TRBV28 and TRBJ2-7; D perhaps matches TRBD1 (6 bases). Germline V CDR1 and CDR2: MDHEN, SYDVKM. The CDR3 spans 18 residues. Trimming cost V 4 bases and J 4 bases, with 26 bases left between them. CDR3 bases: TGTGCCAGCAGTTCAGTAATAAGAGGGGCAGGGGAAAGTTACGAGCAGTACTTC. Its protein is CASSSVIRGAGESYEQYF.

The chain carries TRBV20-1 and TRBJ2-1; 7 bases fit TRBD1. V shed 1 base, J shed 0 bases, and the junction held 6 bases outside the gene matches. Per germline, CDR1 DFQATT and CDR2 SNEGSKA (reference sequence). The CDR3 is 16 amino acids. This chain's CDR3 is CSARVRGQSSYNEQFF. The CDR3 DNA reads TGCAGTGCTAGAGTACGGGGACAGAGCTCCTACAATGAGCAGTTCTTC.

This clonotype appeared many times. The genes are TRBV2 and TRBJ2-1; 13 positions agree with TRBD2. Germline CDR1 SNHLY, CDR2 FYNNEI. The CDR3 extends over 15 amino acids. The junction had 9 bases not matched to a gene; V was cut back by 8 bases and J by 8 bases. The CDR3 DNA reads TGTGCCAGCCAGCTTACTAGCGGGAGGGTCCATGAGCAGTTCTTC. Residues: CASQLTSGRVHEQFF. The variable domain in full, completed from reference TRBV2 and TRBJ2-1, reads EPEVTQTPSHQVTQMGQEVILRCVPISNHLYFYWYRQILGQKVEFLVSFYNNEISEKSEIFDDQFSVERPDGSNFTLKIRSTKLEDSAMYFCASQLTSGRVHEQFFGPGTRLTVL.

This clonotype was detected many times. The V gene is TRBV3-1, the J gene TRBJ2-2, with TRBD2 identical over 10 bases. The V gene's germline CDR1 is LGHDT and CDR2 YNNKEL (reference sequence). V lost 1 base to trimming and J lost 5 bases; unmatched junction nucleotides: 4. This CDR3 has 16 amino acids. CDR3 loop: CASSQGLAGETGELFF. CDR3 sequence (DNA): TGTGCCAGCAGCCAAGGGCTAGCGGGAGAAACCGGGGAGCTGTTTTTT.

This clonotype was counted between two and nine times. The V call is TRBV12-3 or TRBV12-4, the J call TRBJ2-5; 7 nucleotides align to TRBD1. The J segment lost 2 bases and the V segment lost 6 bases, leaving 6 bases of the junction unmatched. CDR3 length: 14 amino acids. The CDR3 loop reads CASSLQGPQETQYF. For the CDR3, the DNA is TGTGCCAGCAGCCTACAGGGGCCGCAAGAGACCCAGTACTTC.

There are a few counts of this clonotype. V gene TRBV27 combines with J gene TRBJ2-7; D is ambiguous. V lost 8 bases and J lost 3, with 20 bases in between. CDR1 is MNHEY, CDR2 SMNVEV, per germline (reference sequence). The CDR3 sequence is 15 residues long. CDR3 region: CASGPSRLINYEQYF. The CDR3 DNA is TGTGCCAGCGGACCCAGCCGTCTGATCAACTACGAGCAGTACTTC.

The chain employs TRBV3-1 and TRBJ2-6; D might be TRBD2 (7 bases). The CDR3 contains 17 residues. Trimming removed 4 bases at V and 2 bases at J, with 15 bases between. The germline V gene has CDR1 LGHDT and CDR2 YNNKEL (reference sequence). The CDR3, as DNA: TGTGCCAGCAGCCTTCGGGGGGCAGTCACTGGGGCCAACGTCCTGACTTTC. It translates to CASSLRGAVTGANVLTF.

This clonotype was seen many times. The CDR3 coding sequence is TGTGCCAGCAGTTCTCAGGTCGGCAGCACTGAAGCTTTCTTT. Translating it yields CASSSQVGSTEAFF. The rearrangement links TRBV6-5 to TRBJ1-1; D ambiguous. The CDR3 length is 14 residues. The germline V gene encodes CDR1 MNHEY and CDR2 SVGAGI. Deletions cut 4 bases from V and 4 bases from J, with 13 bases between.

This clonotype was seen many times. The chain's CDR3 is CASSSRLPGHSYNEQFF. The CDR3 DNA reads TGTGCCAGCAGCTCGAGGCTACCGGGACACTCCTACAATGAGCAGTTCTTC. This chain connects TRBV7-2 to TRBJ2-1; a weak D match, TRBD1 (6 bases). This CDR3 is 17 amino acids long. Per the germline V gene, CDR1 is SGHTA and CDR2 is FQGNSA. V was cut by 4 bases and J by 0 bases, with 16 bases left in between.

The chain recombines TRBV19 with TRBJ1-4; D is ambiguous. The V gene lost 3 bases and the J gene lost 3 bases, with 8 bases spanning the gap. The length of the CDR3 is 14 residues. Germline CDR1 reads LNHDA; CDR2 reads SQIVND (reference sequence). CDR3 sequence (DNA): TGTGCCAGTAGTATTGATGTGGCTAATGAAAAACTGTTTTTT. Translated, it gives CASSIDVANEKLFF.

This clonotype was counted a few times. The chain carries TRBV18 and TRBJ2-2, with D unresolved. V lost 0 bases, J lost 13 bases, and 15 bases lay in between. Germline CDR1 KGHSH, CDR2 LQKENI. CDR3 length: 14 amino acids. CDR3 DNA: TGTGCCAGCTCACCACCGGGGTCGGCCGCTTGGCTGTTTTTT. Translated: CASSPPGSAAWLFF.

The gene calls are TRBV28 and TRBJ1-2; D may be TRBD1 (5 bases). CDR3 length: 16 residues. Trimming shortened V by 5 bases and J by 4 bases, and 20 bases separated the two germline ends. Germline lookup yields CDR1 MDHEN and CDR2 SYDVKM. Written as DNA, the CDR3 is TGTGCCAGCAGTCCCCATCAGGGCGCAGGTGGCTATGGCTACACCTTC. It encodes CASSPHQGAGGYGYTF.

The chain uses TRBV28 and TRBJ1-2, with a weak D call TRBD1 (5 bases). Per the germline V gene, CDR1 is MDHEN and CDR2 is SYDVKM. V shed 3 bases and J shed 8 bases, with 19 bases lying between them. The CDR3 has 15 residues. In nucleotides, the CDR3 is TGTGCCAGCAGTTTGGGCCCGACAGACAGAGGAGGCTACACCTTC. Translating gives CASSLGPTDRGGYTF.

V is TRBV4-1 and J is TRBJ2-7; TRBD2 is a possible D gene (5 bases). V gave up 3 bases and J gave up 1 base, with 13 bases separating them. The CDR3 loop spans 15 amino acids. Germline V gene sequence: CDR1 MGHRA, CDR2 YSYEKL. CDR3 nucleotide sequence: TGCGCCAGCAGCCAGAACGAGGGCTTATCCTACGAGCAGTACTTC. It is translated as CASSQNEGLSYEQYF.

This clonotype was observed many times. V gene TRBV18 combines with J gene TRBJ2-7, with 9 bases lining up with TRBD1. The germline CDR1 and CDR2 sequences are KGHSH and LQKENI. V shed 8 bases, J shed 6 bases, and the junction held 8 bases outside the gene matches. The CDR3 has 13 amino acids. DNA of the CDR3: TGTGCCAGCGCACGGGACAGGGAGTCCGAGCAGTACTTC. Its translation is CASARDRESEQYF.

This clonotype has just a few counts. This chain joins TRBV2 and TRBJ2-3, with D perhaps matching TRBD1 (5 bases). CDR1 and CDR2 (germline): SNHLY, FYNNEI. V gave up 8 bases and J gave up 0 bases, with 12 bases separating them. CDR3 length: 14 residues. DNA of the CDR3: TGTGCCAGCGGAAGGGCAGGGAGCACAGATACGCAGTATTTT. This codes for CASGRAGSTDTQYF.

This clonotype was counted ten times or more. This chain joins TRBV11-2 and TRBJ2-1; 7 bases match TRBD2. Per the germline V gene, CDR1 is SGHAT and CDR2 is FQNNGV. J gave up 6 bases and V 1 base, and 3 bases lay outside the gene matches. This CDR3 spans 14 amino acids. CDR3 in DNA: TGTGCCAGCAGCTTAGTACTAGCGAGCAATGAGCAGTTCTTC. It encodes CASSLVLASNEQFF.

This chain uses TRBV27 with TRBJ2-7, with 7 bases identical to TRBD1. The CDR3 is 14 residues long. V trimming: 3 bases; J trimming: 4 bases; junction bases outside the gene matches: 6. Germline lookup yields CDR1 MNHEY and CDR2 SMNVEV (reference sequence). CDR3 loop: CASSLKGGDYEQYF. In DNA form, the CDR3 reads TGTGCCAGCAGTTTGAAAGGGGGCGATTACGAGCAGTACTTC.

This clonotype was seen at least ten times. CDR3 DNA sequence: TGTGCCAGCAGGCCCACGGGGGATCCCTACGAGCAGTACTTC. It yields the protein CASRPTGDPYEQYF. This chain uses TRBV28 with TRBJ2-7; possibly TRBD2 for D (6 bases). This CDR3 spans 14 amino acids. The germline V gene has CDR1 MDHEN and CDR2 SYDVKM. The V end lost 6 bases, the J end lost 2 bases, and 14 bases lay between the germline ends.

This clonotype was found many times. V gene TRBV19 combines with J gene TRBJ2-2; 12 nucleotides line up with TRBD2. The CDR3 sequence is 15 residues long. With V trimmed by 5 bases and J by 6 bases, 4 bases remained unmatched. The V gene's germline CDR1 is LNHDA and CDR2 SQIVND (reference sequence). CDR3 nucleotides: TGTGCCAGTAGTTTCCTAGCGGGAGGGCCCGGGGAGCTGTTTTTT. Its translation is CASSFLAGGPGELFF.

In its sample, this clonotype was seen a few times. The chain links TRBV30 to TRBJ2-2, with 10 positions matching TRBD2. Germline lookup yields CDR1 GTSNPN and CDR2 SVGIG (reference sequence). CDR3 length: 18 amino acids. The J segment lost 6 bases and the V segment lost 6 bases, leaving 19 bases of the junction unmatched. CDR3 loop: CACLPLGLAGVRAGELFF. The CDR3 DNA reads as TGTGCCTGCCTCCCCCTGGGTCTAGCGGGAGTTAGGGCCGGGGAGCTGTTTTTT.

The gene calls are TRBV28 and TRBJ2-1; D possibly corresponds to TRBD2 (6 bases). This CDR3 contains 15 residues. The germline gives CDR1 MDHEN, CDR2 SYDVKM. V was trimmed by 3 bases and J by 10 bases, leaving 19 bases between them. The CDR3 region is CASSFYRGGVAEQFF. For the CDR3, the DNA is TGTGCCAGCAGTTTCTACCGCGGAGGGGTGGCGGAGCAGTTCTTC.

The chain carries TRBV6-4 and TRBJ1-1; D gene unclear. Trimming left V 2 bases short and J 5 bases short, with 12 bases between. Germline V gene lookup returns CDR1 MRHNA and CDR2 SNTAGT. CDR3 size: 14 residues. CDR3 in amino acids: CASSDGPGGTEAFF. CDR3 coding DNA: TGTGCCAGCAGTGACGGGCCAGGAGGAACTGAAGCTTTCTTT.